This T cell receptor beta chain stems from a study of blood T cell repertoires in COVID-19. Background on the study: PBMCs, B-cell-depleted T cells, or T cells provided the cDNA or gDNA that made up the material.

Germline assignment: CDR1 SGHKS and CDR2 YYEKEE (reference sequence). This CDR3 has 13 amino acids. The ends were cut back, 0 bases at V and 3 bases at J, with 6 bases in the middle. Resolution of symptoms, clearance, or two negative PCRs was present in recovered Cohort 3 donors. As originally analysed: Counts of nucleated cells, estimated from reference gene primer amplification, were obtained. Clones were sequenced by immunoSEQ multiplex PCR, and TCRdb holds only the in-frame ones, with some missing. For V, J and clone size, that table is used; D and trimming come from the DNA. The sample contains 200,000 to 250,000 clones, around 86% of which appear only once. This clone has more than one count but fewer than ten.

The origin of this receptor is a woman in her fifties or sixties who had recovered from COVID-19. What was sequenced was PBMCs or T cells enriched from blood (not recorded which). The V and J genes are TRBV5-5 and TRBJ2-5; D remains ambiguous. The CDR3 spells CASSLVSEETQYF. CDR3 in DNA: TGTGCCAGCAGCTTGGTTTCGGAAGAGACCCAGTACTTC.